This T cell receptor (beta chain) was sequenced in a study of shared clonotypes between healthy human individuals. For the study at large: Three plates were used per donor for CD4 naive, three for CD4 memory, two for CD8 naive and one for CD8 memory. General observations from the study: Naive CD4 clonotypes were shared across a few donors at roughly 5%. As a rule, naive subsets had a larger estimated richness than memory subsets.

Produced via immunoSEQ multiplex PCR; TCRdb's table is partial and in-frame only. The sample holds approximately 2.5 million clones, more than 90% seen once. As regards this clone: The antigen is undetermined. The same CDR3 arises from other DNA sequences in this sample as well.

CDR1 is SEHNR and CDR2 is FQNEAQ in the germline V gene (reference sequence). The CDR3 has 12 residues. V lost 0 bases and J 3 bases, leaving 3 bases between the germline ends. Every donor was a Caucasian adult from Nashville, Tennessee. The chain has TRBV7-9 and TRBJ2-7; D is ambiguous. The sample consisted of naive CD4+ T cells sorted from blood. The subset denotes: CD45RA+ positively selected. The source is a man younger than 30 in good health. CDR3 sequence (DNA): TGTGCCAGCAGCTTAGCAAACTACGAGCAGTACTTC. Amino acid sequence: CASSLANYEQYF.